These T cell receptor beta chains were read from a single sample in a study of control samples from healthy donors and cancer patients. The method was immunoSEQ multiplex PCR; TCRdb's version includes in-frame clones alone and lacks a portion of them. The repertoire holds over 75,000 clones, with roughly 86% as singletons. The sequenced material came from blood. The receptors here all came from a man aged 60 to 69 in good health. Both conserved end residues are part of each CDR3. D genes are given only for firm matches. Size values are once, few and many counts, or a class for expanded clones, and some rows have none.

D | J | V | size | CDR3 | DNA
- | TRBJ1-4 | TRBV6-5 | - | CASRNGGAKDEKLFF | TGTGCCAGCAGAAACGGGGGGGCGAAGGATGAAAAACTGTTTTTT
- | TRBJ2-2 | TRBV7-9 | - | CASSYRGGTNTGELFF | TGTGCCAGCAGCTACCGGGGTGGCACCAACACCGGGGAGCTGTTTTTT
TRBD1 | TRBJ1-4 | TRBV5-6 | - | CASSLPTGEKLFF | TGTGCCAGCAGCTTGCCGACAGGGGAAAAACTGTTTTTT
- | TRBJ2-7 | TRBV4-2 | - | CASSQANPQTYEQYF | TGTGCCAGCAGCCAAGCCAACCCGCAGACCTACGAGCAGTACTTC
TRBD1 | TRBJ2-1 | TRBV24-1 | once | CATSDSFPQGATYNEQFF | TGTGCCACCAGTGATTCTTTCCCGCAGGGGGCTACGTACAATGAGCAGTTCTTC
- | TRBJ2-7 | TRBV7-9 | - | CASSFSPEQYF | TGTGCCAGCAGCTTCAGTCCCGAGCAGTACTTC
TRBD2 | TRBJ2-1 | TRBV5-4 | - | CASSSQSVGRGGYNEQFF | TGTGCCAGCAGCTCACAATCGGTTGGGCGGGGGGGTTACAATGAGCAGTTCTTC
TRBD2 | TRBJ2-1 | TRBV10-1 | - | CASSESARASGIGEQFF | TGCGCCAGCAGTGAGTCTGCGCGGGCTAGCGGGATTGGTGAGCAGTTCTTC
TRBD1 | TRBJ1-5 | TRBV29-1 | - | CSVETGERQPQHF | TGCAGCGTTGAGACAGGGGAAAGGCAGCCCCAGCATTTT
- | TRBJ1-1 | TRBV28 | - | CASSSPGTYTRDTEAFF | TGTGCCAGCAGTTCGCCAGGCACATACACTCGGGACACTGAAGCTTTCTTT
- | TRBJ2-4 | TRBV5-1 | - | CASSLRTDYENIQYF | TGCGCCAGCAGCCTACGGACAGACTATGAAAACATTCAGTACTTC
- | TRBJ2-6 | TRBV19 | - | CASSPRLGTGHSGANVLTF | TGTGCCAGTAGTCCCCGGCTGGGGACGGGACACTCTGGGGCCAACGTCCTGACTTTC
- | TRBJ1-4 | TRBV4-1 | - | CASSQVSGWGLQRKLFF | TGCGCCAGCAGCCAAGTTTCTGGGTGGGGTCTCCAGCGGAAACTGTTTTTT
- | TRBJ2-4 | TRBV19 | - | CASRDGLAKNIQYF | TGTGCCAGTAGGGATGGACTAGCCAAAAACATTCAGTACTTC
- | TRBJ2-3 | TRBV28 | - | CASSLPATGINTQYF | TGTGCCAGCAGTCTCCCGGCTACAGGGATAAATACGCAGTATTTT
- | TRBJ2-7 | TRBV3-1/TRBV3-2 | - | CASSHSGSAYEQYF | TGTGCCAGCAGCCACTCTGGGTCGGCCTACGAGCAGTACTTC